Below are 19 T cell receptor beta chains sequenced from a single sample in a study of identical twins. TCRdb re-called the 5' RACE reads through MiXCR, storing one row per CDR3 protein. The profile shows 350,000 to 500,000 distinct CDR3 sequences, approximately 17% of them singletons. The sequenced material came from naive T cells sorted from blood. The receptors stem from a man in his forties or fifties in good health.

Many counts were recorded for this clonotype. The chain employs TRBV6-5 and TRBJ1-1; D uncertain. Germline V CDR1 and CDR2: MNHEY, SVGAGI. This CDR3 is 12 amino acids long. V lost 1 base, J lost 7 bases, and 7 bases lay in between. The CDR3 protein is CASSYFTGEAFF. The DNA of the CDR3 is TGTGCCAGCAGTTACTTTACGGGTGAAGCTTTCTTT.

This clonotype turned up a few times. V usage is TRBV5-1 and J usage is TRBJ2-3, with D perhaps matching TRBD2 (5 bases). Germline CDR1 and CDR2: SGHRS and YFSETQ. This CDR3 has 16 residues. Trimming left V 4 bases short and J 0 bases short, with 15 bases between. The CDR3 sequence: CASSPGSVLSTDTQYF. For the CDR3, the DNA is TGCGCCAGCAGCCCGGGATCGGTTTTAAGCACAGATACGCAGTATTTT.

This rearrangement joins TRBV3-1 to TRBJ2-2; D gene unclear. V was trimmed by 0 bases and J by 4 bases, leaving 9 bases between them. Germline CDR1 reads LGHDT; CDR2 reads YNNKEL (reference sequence). CDR3 length: 15 amino acids. The CDR3 region is CASSQDRVATGELFF. CDR3 in DNA: TGTGCCAGCAGCCAAGATAGGGTTGCCACCGGGGAGCTGTTTTTT. The variable domain in full, completed from reference TRBV3-1 and TRBJ2-2, reads DTAVSQTPKYLVTQMGNDKSIKCEQNLGHDTMYWYKQDSKKFLKIMFSYNNKELIINETVPNRFSPKSPDKAHLNLHINSLELGDSAVYFCASSQDRVATGELFFGEGSRLTVL.

This clonotype was seen a few times. V and J are TRBV29-1 and TRBJ2-3; TRBD1 matches at 7 bases. Germline CDR1 is SQVTM and CDR2 is ANQGSEA. V shed 4 bases and J 1 base; nucleotides not matched to a gene: 5. The CDR3 has 14 residues. CDR3 coding DNA: TGCAGCGTTGTAGCTGGGACAGGCACAGATACGCAGTATTTT. Its protein product is CSVVAGTGTDTQYF.

This clonotype has ten or more counts. The chain combines TRBV5-1 with TRBJ2-7; TRBD1 might be the D (6 bases). This CDR3 is 15 amino acids long. V was shortened by 2 bases and J by 2 bases, with 14 bases between the two germline ends. Germline assignment: CDR1 SGHRS and CDR2 YFSETQ. CDR3 in DNA: TGCGCCAGCAGCTTAAGAGGGGGAAATCCCTACGAGCAGTACTTC. Protein sequence: CASSLRGGNPYEQYF.

CDR3: CSAPALLQGIVGEKLFF. CDR3 nucleotide sequence: TGCAGTGCCCCAGCACTGCTACAGGGCATAGTAGGGGAAAAACTGTTTTTT. V is TRBV20-1 and J is TRBJ1-4; possible D gene TRBD1, 6 bases. Germline CDR1 reads DFQATT; CDR2 reads SNEGSKA (reference sequence). V lost 6 bases and J lost 8, with 28 bases in between. There are 17 residues in the CDR3.

The chain combines TRBV3-1 with TRBJ1-2, with D possibly being TRBD1 (6 bases). The CDR3 has 15 amino acids. The ends were cut back, 5 bases at V and 3 bases at J, with 16 bases in the middle. The germline V gene encodes CDR1 LGHDT and CDR2 YNNKEL (reference sequence). CDR3 loop: CASSRLGGGDYGYTF. The CDR3 nucleotides read TGTGCCAGCAGCAGACTCGGAGGGGGGGACTATGGCTACACCTTC.

The chain joins TRBV20-1 to TRBJ2-7; 7 bases fit TRBD1. CDR1 DFQATT and CDR2 SNEGSKA come from the germline V gene (reference sequence). V was clipped by 3 bases and J by 3 bases; unmatched bases: 11. The CDR3 totals 15 residues. The CDR3 DNA sequence: TGCAGTGCTAGGTCCCCCACAGGGGCAATCTACGAGCAGTACTTC. Protein: CSARSPTGAIYEQYF.

The gene calls are TRBV7-2 and TRBJ1-2; no clear D. This CDR3 is built from 14 residues. Germline V gene sequence: CDR1 SGHTA, CDR2 FQGNSA. V gave up 1 base and J gave up 5 bases, with 11 bases separating them. Here the CDR3 DNA reads TGTGCCAGCAGCTTAGTGGCGGACCCATATGGCTACACCTTC. Protein: CASSLVADPYGYTF. The variable domain in full, with the rest retrieved from reference TRBV7-2 and TRBJ1-2, is GAGVSQSPSNKVTEKGKDVELRCDPISGHTALYWYRQSLGQGLEFLIYFQGNSAPDKSGLPSDRFSAERTGGSVSTLTIQRTQQEDSAVYLCASSLVADPYGYTFGSGTRLTVV.

The V and J genes are TRBV20-1 and TRBJ2-5; D is undetermined. Trimming took 3 bases from V and 4 from J, leaving 9 bases between them. Germline V lookup: CDR1 DFQATT, CDR2 SNEGSKA (reference sequence). The CDR3 loop spans 12 amino acids. This chain's CDR3 is CSASLVAETQYF. The CDR3 DNA follows: TGCAGTGCTAGTTTGGTGGCAGAGACCCAGTACTTC.

The V call is TRBV9, the J call TRBJ2-3, with D maybe TRBD2 (6 bases). The ends were cut back, 2 bases at V and 11 bases at J, with 21 bases in the middle. There are 15 residues in the CDR3. Germline V gene sequence: CDR1 SGDLS, CDR2 YYNGEE. The CDR3 region has the DNA TGTGCCAGCAGCGTGGCCAGCGCACCCTCGGGGGTGCAGTATTTT. This translates into CASSVASAPSGVQYF.

This clonotype has more than one count but fewer than ten. The rearrangement links TRBV12-3 or TRBV12-4 to TRBJ1-3; D remains ambiguous. Trimming took off 5 bases at V and 0 bases at J, with 11 bases between the two ends. The CDR3 sequence is 15 residues long. CDR3 loop: CASSEEESSGNTIYF. CDR3 coding DNA: TGTGCCAGCAGTGAAGAAGAGAGCTCTGGAAACACCATATATTTT.

This sequence joins TRBV19 and TRBJ2-7; 9 bases fit TRBD1. The CDR3 has 14 amino acids. Germline CDR1 LNHDA, CDR2 SQIVND (reference sequence). Losses at the gene ends were 3 bases for V and 5 bases for J; bases not matched to a gene: 5. This CDR3 is CASSMITGGDEQYF. The CDR3, as DNA: TGTGCCAGTAGTATGATCACAGGGGGCGACGAGCAGTACTTC.

This sequence joins TRBV24-1 and TRBJ2-5; 7 bases are shared with TRBD1. V gave up 1 base and J gave up 4 bases; unmatched junction bases: 5. Germline V gene lookup returns CDR1 KGHDR and CDR2 SFDVKD. The CDR3 sequence is 15 residues long. CDR3 protein: CATSDFRDSRETQYF. CDR3 in DNA: TGTGCCACCAGTGATTTTCGGGACAGCCGAGAGACCCAGTACTTC.

This clonotype was counted a few times. The chain joins TRBV10-3 to TRBJ2-5; TRBD2 agrees at 7 bases. Trimming took 0 bases from V and 2 from J; bases not matched to a gene: 15. The germline gives CDR1 ENHRY, CDR2 SYGVKD. The CDR3 runs 19 residues. CDR3 nucleotide sequence: TGTGCCATCAGTGAGTCAGTCAGGAGAGCTAGCGGCGCTCAAGAGACCCAGTACTTC. This translates into CAISESVRRASGAQETQYF.

The chain carries TRBV10-3 and TRBJ2-5; D is unclear. The CDR3 loop spans 13 amino acids. Germline CDR1 and CDR2: ENHRY and SYGVKD. Trimming removed 3 bases from V and 5 bases from J, with 10 bases in between. CDR3 residues: CAISDGRRETQYF. The CDR3 DNA reads as TGTGCCATCAGTGATGGCAGACGGGAGACCCAGTACTTC.

This clonotype was counted at least ten times. The chain recombines TRBV12-3 or TRBV12-4 with TRBJ2-1; TRBD1 matches at 7 bases. V shed 5 bases, J shed 8 bases, and the junction held 6 bases outside the gene matches. This CDR3 is built from 13 residues. The CDR3 DNA reads as TGTGCCAGCAGTCCTGACAGGGTCCATGAGCAGTTCTTC. It codes for CASSPDRVHEQFF.

V usage is TRBV7-9 and J usage is TRBJ1-1; D gene unclear. CDR1 and CDR2 from the germline V gene are SEHNR and FQNEAQ (reference sequence). The length of the CDR3 is 13 residues. V was clipped by 3 bases and J by 11 bases, with 16 bases between them. CDR3 nucleotides: TGTGCCAGCAGCTTTTCGGGTCCCTCGGATGCTTTCTTT. Its protein is CASSFSGPSDAFF.

Many counts were recorded for this clonotype. The J gene is TRBJ2-2, the V gene TRBV6-5; 9 bases match TRBD1. The CDR3 is 16 amino acids. From germline, CDR1 is MNHEY and CDR2 SVGAGI. The V segment lost 4 bases and the J segment 1 base; nucleotides outside the gene matches: 4. The CDR3 region is CASSWGQGVNTGELFF. In DNA, the CDR3 is TGTGCCAGCAGTTGGGGACAGGGAGTGAACACCGGGGAGCTGTTTTTT.